These 6 T cell receptor beta chains share one sample of origin, sequenced in a study of shared clonotypes between healthy human individuals. Repertoires were generated with immunoSEQ multiplex PCR, while TCRdb's copy carries only in-frame clones and drops some. This table holds about 2,500,000 clones, roughly 92% found once. The sample taken for sequencing was naive CD4+ T cells sorted from blood. Subset described: CD45RA+ positively selected. Every receptor here comes from a man aged 18 to 30 in good health.

The rearrangement uses TRBV28 and TRBJ1-3; D is unresolved. V was pared by 3 bases and J by 7 bases, with 13 bases between. The germline V gene encodes CDR1 MDHEN and CDR2 SYDVKM. This CDR3 spans 14 amino acids. CDR3: CASSFPSSRNTIYF. The CDR3 DNA is TGTGCCAGCAGTTTCCCCTCGAGTAGGAACACCATATATTTT.

V and J are TRBV6-6 and TRBJ2-1, with a weak D call TRBD2 (6 bases). CDR3 length: 15 amino acids. Trimming left V 0 bases short and J 4 bases short, with 10 bases between. CDR1 MNHNY and CDR2 SVGAGI come from the germline V gene (reference sequence). The CDR3 is CASSYSSGPYNEQFF. CDR3 sequence (DNA): TGTGCCAGCAGTTACTCCAGCGGGCCTTACAATGAGCAGTTCTTC.

The chain joins TRBV9 to TRBJ2-5; 11 nucleotides match TRBD2. The germline CDR1 and CDR2 sequences are SGDLS and YYNGEE. The CDR3 is made up of 17 amino acids. With V trimmed by 0 bases and J by 3 bases, 7 bases remained unmatched. CDR3 loop: CASSVGASGGIEETQYF. The CDR3 DNA follows: TGTGCCAGCAGCGTAGGGGCTAGCGGGGGGATCGAAGAGACCCAGTACTTC.

J is TRBJ2-7 and V is TRBV4-2; 9 nucleotides match TRBD2. The germline V gene has CDR1 LGHNA and CDR2 YNFKEQ. Germline trimming cut 0 bases from V and 4 bases from J; bases unmatched to any gene: 13. This CDR3 is 18 amino acids long. The CDR3 reads CASSQDDKLAGETYEQYF. As DNA, the CDR3 is TGTGCCAGCAGCCAAGATGATAAACTAGCGGGCGAGACTTACGAGCAGTACTTC.

CDR3 DNA: TGTGCCAGCAGCGGGGAGGAGCGGGGTAACTACGAGCAGTACTTC. Protein product: CASSGEERGNYEQYF. The chain couples TRBV7-8 to TRBJ2-7; 7 bases match TRBD2. The ends lost 5 bases at V and 3 bases at J; junction bases unmatched: 10. This CDR3 contains 15 residues. CDR1 SGHVS and CDR2 FQNEAQ come from the germline V gene.

Worth noting for this clone: The junction departs from germline at one end; a sequencing error may be responsible. The same CDR3 can be traced to other DNA sequences in this sample. The chain couples TRBV6-5 to TRBJ2-5; D unresolved. This CDR3 has 12 amino acids. Germline V gene data show CDR1 as MNHEY and CDR2 as SVGAGI. The CDR3, as DNA: TGCGCCAGCAGTAGGTTCAGGGAGACCCAGTACTTC. Its translation is CASSRFRETQYF.